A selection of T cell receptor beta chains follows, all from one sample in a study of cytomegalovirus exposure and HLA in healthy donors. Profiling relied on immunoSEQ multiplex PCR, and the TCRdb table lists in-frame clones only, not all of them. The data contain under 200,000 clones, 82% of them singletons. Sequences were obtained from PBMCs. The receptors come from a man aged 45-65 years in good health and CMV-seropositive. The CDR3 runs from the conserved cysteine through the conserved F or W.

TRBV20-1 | CSASPQYEQYF
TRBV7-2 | CASSLAGARQFNEQFF
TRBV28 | CASSGQGPTSTDTQYF
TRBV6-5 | CASVRTGSTGYTF
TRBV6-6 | CASRRQGDEQYF
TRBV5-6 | CASSSTGGTEAFF
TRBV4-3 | CASSQVGVNRGYTF
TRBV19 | CASSIGTAEAFF
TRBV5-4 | CASSWGGETQYF
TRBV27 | CASSLGLAASYEQYF
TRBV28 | CASSTFPANYGYTF
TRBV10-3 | CAITRDRVGETQYF
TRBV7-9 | CASSRFTSGYNEQFF
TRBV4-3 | CASSQDRSYEQYF
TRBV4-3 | CASSQNTGARYYGYTF
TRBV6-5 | CASSSTGSDEQYF
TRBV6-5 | CASSYRNDRGEQYF
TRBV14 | CASSQVGSSYNEQFF
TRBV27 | CASSLSLTAEAFF
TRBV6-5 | CASSEASGKNEQYF
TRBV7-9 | CASSLTREGKLFF
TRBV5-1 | CASSSGGTGTNEKLFF
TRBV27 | CASSPQYPGTNEKLFF
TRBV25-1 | CASSEPGTALYEQYF
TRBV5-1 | CASSFDTSGRGETQYF
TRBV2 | CASKAGIPGNTIYF
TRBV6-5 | CASSYTDREFRELFF
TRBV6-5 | CASRSGTGSYEQYF
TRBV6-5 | CASSLSGGTNTQYF
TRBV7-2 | CASAASYNEQFF
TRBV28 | CASSLWARVNQPQHF
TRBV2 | CASSRWRGTNQPQHF
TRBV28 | CASRALGEETQYF
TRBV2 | CASSEEGGFNEKLFF
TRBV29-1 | CSVLAGGGEQYF
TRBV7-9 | CASSLGGDRAYNEQFF
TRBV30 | CAWSEGTGGDYEQYF
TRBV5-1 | CASSFTGKEGYTF
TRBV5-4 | CASSLDRGSYNEQFF
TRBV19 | CASSRAGMDEQYF
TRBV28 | CASSRQTGTGNQPQHF
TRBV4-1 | CASSQDQDSKNEKLFF
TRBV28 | CASSLGRGETQYF
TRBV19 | CATLSDVGDEAFF
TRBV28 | CASSWSQGSYEQYF
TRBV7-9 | CASSLTPPDSYYEQYF
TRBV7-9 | CASSFSTGGSTGELFF
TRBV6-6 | CASSSPGTGGGSPLHF
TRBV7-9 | CASSFKGASYNEQFF
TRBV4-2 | CASSPDRSYEQYF
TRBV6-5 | CASSYSPGDEQYF
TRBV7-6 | CASRPQGYETQYF